One sample yielded the 12 T cell receptor beta chains listed below, sequenced in a study of T cell repertoires in cytomegalovirus infection. TCRdb used MiXCR to reprocess the reads, holding one entry per CDR3 protein. The profile shows fewer than 700,000 distinct CDR3 sequences, approximately 24% of them singletons. Material: CD8+ T cells from PBMCs. The receptor set was obtained from a human donor in good health (CMV status not recorded). Some clones in this sample may be carry-over from other donors' samples.

At least ten counts were recorded for this clonotype. In DNA form, the CDR3 reads TGTGCCAGCAGTACAGGAACCGGGGAGCTGTTTTTT. This codes for CASSTGTGELFF. J is TRBJ2-2 and V is TRBV7-3; D might be TRBD1 (5 bases). The germline V and J ends were trimmed by 6 bases and 5 bases, with 7 bases remaining between them. The CDR3 is 12 amino acids. Germline V CDR1 and CDR2: SGHTA, FQGTGA.

V gene TRBV6-6 combines with J gene TRBJ1-5, with no clear D. Germline CDR1 is MNHNY and CDR2 is SVGAGI (reference sequence). Trimming removed 0 bases at V and 4 bases at J, with 10 bases between. The CDR3 covers 15 residues. CDR3 sequence: CASSYSEGGNQPQHF. The CDR3 coding sequence is TGTGCCAGCAGTTACTCCGAGGGAGGGAATCAGCCCCAGCATTTT.

As DNA, the CDR3 is TGTGCCAGTAGTATCCAAATGGCAGGGGGAGAAGCTTTCTTT. Translating gives CASSIQMAGGEAFF. V is TRBV19 and J is TRBJ1-1, with TRBD1 matching over 7 bases. The V gene end was trimmed by 3 bases and the J gene end by 8 bases; junction bases not matched to a gene: 9. This CDR3 comprises 14 residues. Germline values: CDR1 LNHDA, CDR2 SQIVND (reference sequence).

V usage is TRBV29-1 and J usage is TRBJ2-2, with 7 bases identical to TRBD1. The length of the CDR3 is 13 residues. Germline V gene lookup returns CDR1 SQVTM and CDR2 ANQGSEA. CDR3 DNA: TGCACCTTCACAGGGGCCTCCACCGGGGAGCTGTTTTTT. Translating it yields CTFTGASTGELFF.

In this sample, this clonotype turned up a few times. The chain employs TRBV5-6 and TRBJ2-1; no firm D call. Germline V gene lookup returns CDR1 SGHDT and CDR2 YYEEEE. With 2 bases removed from V and 4 bases from J, the gap between germline ends came to 7 bases. The CDR3 consists of 13 residues. The CDR3 sequence: CASSLSWYNEQFF. Written as DNA, the CDR3 is TGTGCCAGCAGCTTATCGTGGTACAATGAGCAGTTCTTC.

This clonotype was found many times. The CDR3 reads CASSLEPGFSGANVLTF. The CDR3 DNA reads TGTGCCAGCAGCTTAGAACCGGGGTTCTCTGGGGCCAACGTCCTGACTTTC. J is TRBJ2-6 and V is TRBV7-2; D might be TRBD2 (5 bases). This CDR3 region has 17 residues. Germline V gives CDR1 SGHTA, CDR2 FQGNSA. The germline V and J ends were trimmed by 1 base and 0 bases, with 10 bases remaining between them.

The chain is built from TRBV15 and TRBJ2-1; 7 bases are a match to TRBD2. CDR1 is LNHNV and CDR2 is YYDKDF in the germline V gene (reference sequence). The CDR3 covers 15 residues. The V segment lost 2 bases and the J segment 6 bases; nucleotides outside the gene matches: 7. The CDR3 spells CATSRNWGGVNEQFF. CDR3 DNA: TGTGCCACCAGCAGAAACTGGGGGGGAGTCAATGAGCAGTTCTTC.

The J gene is TRBJ1-5, the V gene TRBV19; D perhaps matches TRBD1 (5 bases). Germline loops: CDR1 LNHDA, CDR2 SQIVND (reference sequence). The CDR3 sequence is 14 residues long. Trimming removed 0 bases from V and 15 bases from J, with 18 bases in between. In nucleotides, the CDR3 is TGTGCCAGTAGTATAGAAGGGACCGGGACGGACCTGCATTTT. Translating it yields CASSIEGTGTDLHF.

The chain recombines TRBV27 with TRBJ2-7; 9 nucleotides align to TRBD1. Germline V CDR1 and CDR2: MNHEY, SMNVEV (reference sequence). CDR3 length equals 15 residues. V shed 6 bases and J 4 bases; nucleotides not matched to a gene: 10. CDR3 in amino acids: CASSAGTGTLYEQYF. DNA of the CDR3: TGTGCCAGCAGCGCCGGGACAGGGACGTTGTACGAGCAGTACTTC.

This clonotype appeared a few times. This chain connects TRBV19 to TRBJ1-1; 7 bases line up with TRBD1. The V gene end was trimmed by 4 bases and the J gene end by 4 bases; junction bases not matched to a gene: 6. Germline V gene data show CDR1 as LNHDA and CDR2 as SQIVND (reference sequence). The CDR3 runs to 14 residues. CDR3 DNA: TGTGCCAGTAGTACTTACGGGACAGTCACTGAAGCTTTCTTT. It encodes CASSTYGTVTEAFF.

Turning to this clonotype: An end of the junction does not agree with germline; a read error may underlie this. The chain combines TRBV7-2 with TRBJ2-3, with 7 nucleotides matching TRBD1. Germline values: CDR1 SGHTA, CDR2 FQGNSA. The CDR3 totals 15 residues. CDR3 nucleotides: TGTGTCAGCAGCCCCGGGACAGCGAGCACAGATACGCAGTATTTT. It encodes CVSSPGTASTDTQYF.

The genes are TRBV2 and TRBJ2-1; 10 bases map to TRBD1. Per the germline V gene, CDR1 is SNHLY and CDR2 is FYNNEI. V lost 8 bases and J lost 8; bases outside the gene matches: 9. The CDR3 consists of 14 residues. CDR3 loop: CASSGTGELDEQFF. In DNA, the CDR3 is TGTGCCAGCTCCGGGACAGGGGAGTTGGATGAGCAGTTCTTC.